The 17 T cell receptor beta chains below all came from one sample that was sequenced in a study of cytomegalovirus exposure and HLA in healthy donors. The primer mix had 60 Vbeta and 13 Jbeta primers. Sequencing was performed with immunoSEQ multiplex PCR; in TCRdb, only in-frame clones are kept and a portion is missing. This table holds about 140,000 clones, roughly 76% found once. The sequenced material came from PBMCs. All receptors come from a man aged 18-30 years in good health and CMV-seronegative.

This clone has more than one count but fewer than ten. The V call is TRBV29-1, the J call TRBJ2-1; possible D gene TRBD2, 6 bases. The germline CDR1 and CDR2 sequences are SQVTM and ANQGSEA. This CDR3 is built from 14 residues. V was clipped by 1 base and J by 9 bases, with 16 bases between them. The CDR3 spells CSVEASPGGGEQFF. In nucleotides, the CDR3 is TGCAGCGTTGAAGCCTCCCCCGGGGGAGGTGAGCAGTTCTTC.

This chain joins TRBV5-1 and TRBJ2-7; weak D call: TRBD1 (5 bases). In germline, CDR1 is SGHRS, CDR2 YFSETQ. There are 17 residues in the CDR3. V dropped 4 bases and J dropped 0 bases, with 20 bases sitting between them. CDR3 region: CASSPARLGASSYEQYF. CDR3 sequence (DNA): TGCGCCAGCAGCCCAGCCCGCCTTGGGGCTAGCTCCTACGAGCAGTACTTC. Together with reference TRBV5-1 and TRBJ2-7, the CDR3 gives the full variable domain: KAGVTQTPRYLIKTRGQQVTLSCSPISGHRSVSWYQQTPGQGLQFLFEYFSETQRNKGNFPGRFSGRQFSNSRSEMNVSTLELGDSALYLCASSPARLGASSYEQYFGPGTRLTVT.

Points on this clone: This same CDR3 is encoded by further DNA sequences in the sample. This chain uses TRBV5-6 with TRBJ2-7; D gene ambiguous. V was trimmed by 0 bases and J by 4 bases, leaving 8 bases between them. This CDR3 contains 13 residues. CDR1 SGHDT and CDR2 YYEEEE come from the germline V gene. The CDR3: CASSLASSYEQYF. CDR3 nucleotide sequence: TGTGCCAGCAGCTTGGCCTCCAGTTACGAGCAGTACTTC. The full variable domain, its missing parts supplied by reference TRBV5-6 and TRBJ2-7, is DAGVTQSPTHLIKTRGQQVTLRCSPKSGHDTVSWYQQALGQGPQFIFQYYEEEERQRGNFPDRFSGHQFPNYSSELNVNALLLGDSALYLCASSLASSYEQYFGPGTRLTVT.

This chain uses TRBV6-5 with TRBJ1-2; no clear D. The germline CDR1 and CDR2 sequences are MNHEY and SVGAGI. There are 13 residues in the CDR3. Deletions cut 2 bases from V and 5 bases from J, with 9 bases between. CDR3 coding DNA: TGTGCCAGCAGTTACCGGGGTCCGTATGGCTACACCTTC. Amino acids: CASSYRGPYGYTF.

This chain joins TRBV5-1 and TRBJ2-5; D unresolved. V lost 0 bases and J 2 bases, leaving 11 bases between the germline ends. The CDR3 has 15 amino acids. Germline V lookup: CDR1 SGHRS, CDR2 YFSETQ. The CDR3 DNA is TGCGCCAGCAGCTTGGGTGTGCAGACACAAGAGACCCAGTACTTC. Translating it yields CASSLGVQTQETQYF.

The chain employs TRBV9 and TRBJ1-2; no firm D call. The CDR3 loop spans 13 amino acids. Trimming took off 0 bases at V and 4 bases at J, with 7 bases between the two ends. Germline V gene data show CDR1 as SGDLS and CDR2 as YYNGEE. CDR3 DNA sequence: TGTGCCAGCAGCGTAGGGAGGTCCTATGGCTACACCTTC. Translating gives CASSVGRSYGYTF.

The CDR3 coding sequence is TGTGCCACCAGTAGGAGAGGGGACATGACTAATGAAAAACTGTTTTTT. Translation gives CATSRRGDMTNEKLFF. This chain connects TRBV15 to TRBJ1-4; D possibly corresponds to TRBD1 (6 bases). The CDR3 is 16 amino acids. Germline V lookup: CDR1 LNHNV, CDR2 YYDKDF (reference sequence). V lost 6 bases and J lost 2, with 16 bases in between.

The rearrangement uses TRBV11-3 and TRBJ1-1; D is perhaps TRBD1 (5 bases). CDR1 is SGHNT and CDR2 is YENEEA in the germline V gene. The CDR3 covers 14 residues. The ends were cut back, 1 base at V and 4 bases at J, with 10 bases in the middle. CDR3 region: CASSLVRGSTEAFF. CDR3 nucleotide sequence: TGTGCCAGCAGCTTAGTACGGGGGAGCACTGAAGCTTTCTTT.

This clone was seen only a few times. The chain joins TRBV6-5 to TRBJ1-2, with unresolved D. The length of the CDR3 is 12 residues. V was pared by 7 bases and J by 7 bases, with 13 bases between. Germline V gives CDR1 MNHEY, CDR2 SVGAGI. This CDR3 is CASTGTFGGYTF. CDR3 coding DNA: TGTGCCAGCACGGGTACCTTTGGTGGCTACACCTTC.

This clone was detected once. The genes are TRBV7-9 and TRBJ1-4, with D unresolved. The CDR3 consists of 15 residues. CDR1 SEHNR and CDR2 FQNEAQ come from the germline V gene (reference sequence). V was pared by 2 bases and J by 3 bases, with 10 bases between. CDR3 bases: TGTGCCAGCAGCTTATGGGCAGGCTCTAATGAAAAACTGTTTTTT. Its translation is CASSLWAGSNEKLFF.

The chain has TRBV19 and TRBJ1-1, with a possible D match to TRBD1 (6 bases). CDR1 and CDR2 (germline): LNHDA, SQIVND (reference sequence). Between the trimmed V and J ends, which lost 5 bases and 1 base, there was a span of 14 bases. There are 15 residues in the CDR3. The DNA for the CDR3 is TGTGCCAGTAGTCGGGGGGCCCCAAAGAACACTGAAGCTTTCTTT. Protein: CASSRGAPKNTEAFF.

The gene calls are TRBV5-1 and TRBJ1-1; 7 nucleotides match TRBD1. Germline trimming cut 1 base from V and 1 base from J; bases unmatched to any gene: 7. Germline values: CDR1 SGHRS, CDR2 YFSETQ. The CDR3 spans 16 residues. The CDR3 region is CASSLTPGQQNTEAFF. CDR3 DNA: TGCGCCAGCAGCTTGACCCCGGGACAGCAGAACACTGAAGCTTTCTTT.

Only a few counts were recorded for this clone. The chain is built from TRBV29-1 and TRBJ2-7, with TRBD1 matching 8 bases. The CDR3 sequence is 13 residues long. Germline lookup yields CDR1 SQVTM and CDR2 ANQGSEA. The V gene end was trimmed by 5 bases and the J gene end by 2 bases; junction bases not matched to a gene: 5. Written as DNA, the CDR3 is TGCAGCGTTTGGACAGGGATGACCTACGAGCAGTACTTC. Protein: CSVWTGMTYEQYF.

This clone was detected once. The chain recombines TRBV28 with TRBJ2-7, with TRBD1 matching over 7 bases. The CDR3 contains 15 residues. The germline V gene encodes CDR1 MDHEN and CDR2 SYDVKM. The V segment lost 6 bases and the J segment 3 bases; nucleotides outside the gene matches: 11. The DNA of the CDR3 is TGTGCCAGCAGCCTGGGCTCGGGACAGTTCTACGAGCAGTACTTC. Amino acids: CASSLGSGQFYEQYF.

This sequence joins TRBV5-4 and TRBJ2-2; D is possibly TRBD2 (6 bases). Germline-derived CDR1 and CDR2 are SGHNT and YYREEE (reference sequence). The CDR3 extends over 13 amino acids. Trimming removed 4 bases at V and 4 bases at J, with 8 bases between. The CDR3 nucleotides read TGTGCCAGCAGCCGACTAGTCACCGGGGAGCTGTTTTTT. Translated: CASSRLVTGELFF.

This chain joins TRBV6-1 and TRBJ2-1, with 9 bases matching TRBD1. The CDR3 sequence is 17 residues long. Germline V gives CDR1 MNHNS, CDR2 SASEGT. With 4 bases clipped from V and 2 bases from J, the junction kept 9 bases outside the gene matches. The CDR3 protein is CASSGILGQGTYNEQFF. CDR3 nucleotides: TGTGCCAGCAGTGGGATTTTGGGACAGGGCACCTACAATGAGCAGTTCTTC.

CDR3 nucleotide sequence: TGTGCCATCAGTGAGGAGGACAGGGGAGGCAATCAGCCCCAGCATTTT. Protein sequence: CAISEEDRGGNQPQHF. This sequence joins TRBV10-3 and TRBJ1-5; TRBD1 aligns across 9 bases. Trimming cost V 2 bases and J 2 bases; bases outside gene matches: 4. The CDR3 runs 16 residues. Germline loops: CDR1 ENHRY, CDR2 SYGVKD.